These T cell receptor beta chains were read from a single sample in a study of cytotoxic CD8 clonotypes in ibrutinib-treated CLL. Libraries were prepared by immunoSEQ multiplex PCR; TCRdb keeps only in-frame clonotypes and omits some of them. The sample has around 310,000 clones, about 80% seen once. The sample in question was PBMCs, obtained before ibrutinib treatment. These receptors all come from a human donor with chronic lymphocytic leukemia. The CDR3 runs from the conserved cysteine through the conserved F or W. The order of the fields is V gene, clone size, J gene, D gene, CDR3 protein, CDR3 DNA. A D gene is named only where the DNA matches it firmly. Size values are once, few and many counts, or a class for expanded clones, and some rows have none.

v_gene: TRBV19; abundance: NA; j_gene: TRBJ2-1; d_gene: TRBD1; CDR3aa: CASSMVYRGYNEQFF; CDR3nt: TGTGCCAGTAGTATGGTTTACAGGGGCTACAATGAGCAGTTCTTC
v_gene: TRBV11-2; abundance: NA; j_gene: TRBJ1-4; d_gene: NA; CDR3aa: CASNLLGGTNEKLFF; CDR3nt: TGTGCCAGCAATCTCTTGGGGGGAACTAATGAAAAACTGTTTTTT
v_gene: TRBV28; abundance: NA; j_gene: TRBJ2-3; d_gene: TRBD2; CDR3aa: CASTGRTSGLPTDTQYF; CDR3nt: TGTGCCAGCACCGGAAGGACTAGCGGACTACCCACAGATACGCAGTATTTT
v_gene: TRBV4-3; abundance: NA; j_gene: TRBJ1-5; d_gene: TRBD1; CDR3aa: CASSQDPDRGNQPQHF; CDR3nt: TGCGCCAGCAGCCAAGATCCGGACAGGGGGAATCAGCCCCAGCATTTT
v_gene: TRBV29-1; abundance: NA; j_gene: TRBJ2-7; d_gene: NA; CDR3aa: CSVEGAAPKIYEQYF; CDR3nt: TGCAGCGTTGAGGGGGCCGCCCCCAAGATCTACGAGCAGTACTTC
v_gene: TRBV27; abundance: NA; j_gene: TRBJ2-1; d_gene: TRBD2; CDR3aa: CASSFFQREIGYNEQFF; CDR3nt: TGTGCCAGCAGTTTCTTCCAGCGGGAGATAGGGTACAATGAGCAGTTCTTC
v_gene: TRBV2; abundance: few; j_gene: TRBJ2-3; d_gene: NA; CDR3aa: CASRSTQYF; CDR3nt: TGTGCCTCTCGGAGTACGCAGTATTTT
v_gene: TRBV13; abundance: NA; j_gene: TRBJ2-7; d_gene: NA; CDR3aa: CASSGGTDYEQYF; CDR3nt: TGTGCCAGCAGCGGCGGGACAGACTACGAGCAGTACTTC
v_gene: TRBV27; abundance: NA; j_gene: TRBJ2-7; d_gene: NA; CDR3aa: CASSTHPLGSEQYF; CDR3nt: TGTGCCAGCAGTACTCACCCTCTAGGGTCTGAGCAGTACTTC
v_gene: TRBV10-3; abundance: few; j_gene: TRBJ2-7; d_gene: TRBD1; CDR3aa: CATSGQDYEQYF; CDR3nt: TGTGCCACCTCCGGACAGGACTACGAGCAGTACTTC
v_gene: TRBV28; abundance: NA; j_gene: TRBJ2-3; d_gene: NA; CDR3aa: CASKVGGEGTDTQYF; CDR3nt: TGTGCCAGCAAAGTAGGGGGAGAAGGCACAGATACGCAGTATTTT
v_gene: TRBV6-5; abundance: NA; j_gene: TRBJ2-1; d_gene: NA; CDR3aa: CASSPDWSSYNEQFF; CDR3nt: TGTGCCAGCAGTCCAGACTGGAGCTCCTACAATGAGCAGTTCTTC
v_gene: TRBV9; abundance: NA; j_gene: TRBJ2-1; d_gene: TRBD2; CDR3aa: CASSAGTSGSNEQFF; CDR3nt: TGTGCCAGCAGCGCCGGGACTAGCGGGAGTAATGAGCAGTTCTTC
v_gene: TRBV16; abundance: NA; j_gene: TRBJ2-1; d_gene: TRBD2; CDR3aa: CASSQFVASGSRVNEQFF; CDR3nt: TGTGCCAGCAGCCAATTTGTGGCTAGCGGGAGCAGGGTCAATGAGCAGTTCTTC
v_gene: TRBV6-5; abundance: once; j_gene: TRBJ1-2; d_gene: NA; CDR3aa: CASRPIDGYGYTF; CDR3nt: TGTGCCAGCAGACCAATTGACGGCTATGGCTACACCTTC
v_gene: TRBV30; abundance: NA; j_gene: TRBJ1-2; d_gene: TRBD1; CDR3aa: CAWSSTGNNYGYTF; CDR3nt: TGTGCCTGGAGCTCGACAGGGAATAACTATGGCTACACCTTC
v_gene: TRBV7-2; abundance: NA; j_gene: TRBJ2-1; d_gene: NA; CDR3aa: CASSLLSSSYNEQFF; CDR3nt: TGTGCCAGCAGCTTATTGAGCAGCTCCTACAATGAGCAGTTCTTC
v_gene: TRBV5-1; abundance: NA; j_gene: TRBJ2-5; d_gene: NA; CDR3aa: CASSLLGTAQETQYF; CDR3nt: TGCGCCAGCAGCTTGCTGGGGACGGCCCAAGAGACCCAGTACTTC
v_gene: TRBV5-4; abundance: NA; j_gene: TRBJ2-1; d_gene: TRBD2; CDR3aa: CASSLGGLAANEQFF; CDR3nt: TGTGCCAGCAGCTTGGGGGGACTAGCGGCCAATGAGCAGTTCTTC
v_gene: TRBV4-3; abundance: NA; j_gene: TRBJ1-2; d_gene: TRBD1; CDR3aa: CASSQRQGADGYGYTF; CDR3nt: TGCGCCAGCAGCCAGAGACAGGGTGCGGATGGCTATGGCTACACCTTC
v_gene: TRBV11-3; abundance: few; j_gene: TRBJ2-7; d_gene: NA; CDR3aa: CASSLDRGEQYF; CDR3nt: TGTGCCAGCAGCTTAGACAGGGGCGAGCAGTACTTC
v_gene: TRBV29-1; abundance: NA; j_gene: TRBJ2-3; d_gene: NA; CDR3aa: CSVVDPRERDTQYF; CDR3nt: TGCAGCGTTGTGGACCCCCGGGAAAGGGATACGCAGTATTTT
v_gene: TRBV7-2; abundance: NA; j_gene: TRBJ1-3; d_gene: NA; CDR3aa: CASSGYSGNTIYF; CDR3nt: TGTGCCAGCAGCGGGTACTCTGGAAACACCATATATTTT
v_gene: TRBV2; abundance: NA; j_gene: TRBJ2-1; d_gene: TRBD1; CDR3aa: CASRDRGLYNEQFF; CDR3nt: TGTGCCAGCAGGGACAGGGGGCTCTACAATGAGCAGTTCTTC
v_gene: TRBV7-8; abundance: NA; j_gene: TRBJ1-5; d_gene: NA; CDR3aa: CASSVGRGWGNQPQHF; CDR3nt: TGTGCCAGCAGCGTCGGACGGGGATGGGGCAATCAGCCCCAGCATTTT
v_gene: TRBV19; abundance: NA; j_gene: TRBJ1-5; d_gene: TRBD1; CDR3aa: CASSVRGPQPQHF; CDR3nt: TGTGCCAGTAGTGTCAGGGGGCCTCAGCCCCAGCATTTT
v_gene: TRBV4-1; abundance: NA; j_gene: TRBJ1-4; d_gene: NA; CDR3aa: CASSQAIAATNEKLFF; CDR3nt: TGCGCCAGCAGCCAAGCAATAGCTGCAACTAATGAAAAACTGTTTTTT
v_gene: TRBV4-3; abundance: NA; j_gene: TRBJ2-2; d_gene: NA; CDR3aa: CASSQASLTGELFF; CDR3nt: TGCGCCAGCAGCCAAGCCTCCCTAACCGGGGAGCTGTTTTTT
v_gene: TRBV4-2; abundance: NA; j_gene: TRBJ2-3; d_gene: NA; CDR3aa: CASSQVAGHLSTDTQYF; CDR3nt: TGTGCCAGCAGCCAAGTCGCCGGACACCTGAGCACAGATACGCAGTATTTT
v_gene: TRBV30; abundance: NA; j_gene: TRBJ1-1; d_gene: NA; CDR3aa: CAWSVGNTEAFF; CDR3nt: TGTGCCTGGAGTGTTGGGAACACTGAAGCTTTCTTT
v_gene: TRBV2; abundance: few; j_gene: TRBJ1-2; d_gene: TRBD1; CDR3aa: CASSYSPTGTPHGYTF; CDR3nt: TGTGCCAGCAGTTACTCTCCGACAGGGACTCCTCATGGCTACACCTTC
v_gene: TRBV5-1; abundance: NA; j_gene: TRBJ2-1; d_gene: NA; CDR3aa: CASSLNPRPSVGDEQFF; CDR3nt: TGCGCCAGCAGCTTGAACCCCAGACCCTCCGTAGGAGATGAGCAGTTCTTC
v_gene: TRBV15; abundance: NA; j_gene: TRBJ1-5; d_gene: TRBD1; CDR3aa: CATSSERESYPGQGARGNQPQHF; CDR3nt: TGTGCCACCAGCAGCGAAAGAGAGTCTTATCCGGGACAGGGGGCGCGGGGCAATCAGCCCCAGCATTTT
v_gene: TRBV11-2; abundance: NA; j_gene: TRBJ2-7; d_gene: TRBD2; CDR3aa: CASSHRLAGTYEQYF; CDR3nt: TGTGCCAGCAGCCACCGACTAGCGGGCACCTACGAGCAGTACTTC
v_gene: TRBV28; abundance: NA; j_gene: TRBJ2-7; d_gene: NA; CDR3aa: CASIMAGPPYEQYF; CDR3nt: TGTGCCAGCATCATGGCGGGACCTCCGTACGAGCAGTACTTC
v_gene: TRBV9; abundance: few; j_gene: TRBJ1-2; d_gene: TRBD1; CDR3aa: CASSVTGGMDYGYTF; CDR3nt: TGTGCCAGCAGCGTTACAGGGGGTATGGACTATGGCTACACCTTC
v_gene: TRBV5-1; abundance: NA; j_gene: TRBJ2-3; d_gene: NA; CDR3aa: CASSLDWTSTDTQYF; CDR3nt: TGCGCCAGCAGCTTGGACTGGACCAGCACAGATACGCAGTATTTT
v_gene: TRBV5-1; abundance: once; j_gene: TRBJ2-3; d_gene: TRBD2; CDR3aa: CASSLLTSGRRKDTQYF; CDR3nt: TGCGCCAGCAGCTTGTTAACTAGCGGGAGGAGGAAAGATACGCAGTATTTT
v_gene: TRBV23-1; abundance: NA; j_gene: TRBJ2-2; d_gene: NA; CDR3aa: CASSQPVGADTGELFF; CDR3nt: TGCGCCAGCAGTCAGCCGGTCGGCGCCGACACCGGGGAGCTGTTTTTT
v_gene: TRBV12-5; abundance: once; j_gene: TRBJ1-5; d_gene: NA; CDR3aa: CASGLVPGEGNQPQHF; CDR3nt: TGTGCTAGTGGTTTGGTACCAGGGGAGGGCAATCAGCCCCAGCATTTT
v_gene: TRBV6-1; abundance: NA; j_gene: TRBJ2-7; d_gene: TRBD1; CDR3aa: CASSEDRDEQYF; CDR3nt: TGTGCCAGCAGTGAGGACAGGGACGAGCAGTACTTC
v_gene: TRBV6-5; abundance: few; j_gene: TRBJ2-5; d_gene: NA; CDR3aa: CASSYSATGAQETQYF; CDR3nt: TGTGCCAGCAGTTATTCCGCTACAGGAGCACAAGAGACCCAGTACTTC
v_gene: TRBV30; abundance: NA; j_gene: TRBJ1-4; d_gene: NA; CDR3aa: CAWSHVSPATNEKLFF; CDR3nt: TGTGCCTGGAGTCACGTCAGCCCTGCAACTAATGAAAAACTGTTTTTT